Shown below are 31 T cell receptor beta chains from a single sample sequenced in a study of CXCR3-negative and CXCR3-positive naive CD8 T cells. Findings and caveats of the study: Naive CXCR3-positive cells had TRB CDR3s more hydrophobic than those of CXCR3-negative naive cells.

Their cognate antigens are unknown. Via 5' RACE with UMI labels, TRB cDNA libraries were prepared. After re-calling the 5' RACE reads, TCRdb lists one entry per CDR3 protein, DNA absent. Its listing shows some 140,000 distinct CDR3 sequences. The sample was naive CXCR3+ CD8+ T cells from blood. Sample subset: CD45RO-CCR7+CD27+CD95- naive CD8+ T cells expressing CXCR3 (TNR3+). Receptors were obtained from a human donor in good health. Some clones in this sample may be carry-over from other donors' samples.

The chain employs TRBV14 and TRBJ2-1; TCRdb's D call, TRBD2, is unchecked because there is no DNA. The length of the CDR3 is 15 residues. Germline V lookup: CDR1 SGHDN, CDR2 FVKESK. CDR3 sequence reads: CASTFGSSIYNEQFF.

The chain couples TRBV7-9 to TRBJ2-1; the TCRdb D gene call, TRBD1, has no DNA to confirm it. Germline assignment: CDR1 SEHNR and CDR2 FQNEAQ (reference sequence). The CDR3 sequence is 15 residues long. The CDR3 spells CASSASPPPYNEQFF.

V and J are TRBV28 and TRBJ2-5; lacking DNA, the TRBD1 call made by TCRdb goes unchecked. The germline gives CDR1 MDHEN, CDR2 SYDVKM. The CDR3 runs to 16 residues. CDR3 residues: CASSLLWGRQQETQYF.

The gene calls are TRBV13 and TRBJ2-7; TCRdb reports TRBD1, a call that lacks DNA to check it against. Germline-derived CDR1 and CDR2 are PRHDT and FYEKMQ (reference sequence). The CDR3 loop spans 15 amino acids. CDR3 amino acids: CASSPGPGTSYEQYF.

The rearrangement links TRBV7-9 to TRBJ1-2. Germline CDR1 reads SEHNR; CDR2 reads FQNEAQ (reference sequence). CDR3 length equals 15 residues. The CDR3 reads CASSLESGQLYGYTF.

The rearrangement links TRBV12-3 or TRBV12-4 to TRBJ2-1. This CDR3 has 12 amino acids. CDR3 region: CASRRNYDEQFF.

The chain employs TRBV28 and TRBJ2-1. The germline CDR1 and CDR2 sequences are MDHEN and SYDVKM. This CDR3 is built from 14 residues. CDR3 sequence reads: CASSYTEPDNEQFF.

The chain has TRBV28 and TRBJ2-5; as DNA is missing, the TRBD1 call by TCRdb cannot be tested. Germline V CDR1 and CDR2: MDHEN, SYDVKM. This CDR3 is built from 16 residues. CDR3 in amino acids: CASSRKGFGPSVTQYF. Using reference TRBV28 and TRBJ2-5 for the parts outside the CDR3, the full variable domain is DVKVTQSSRYLVKRTGEKVFLECVQDMDHENMFWYRQDPGLGLRLIYFSYDVKMKEKGDIPEGYSVSREKKERFSLILESASTNQTSMYLCASSRKGFGPSVTQYFGPGTRLLVL.

This chain uses TRBV28 with TRBJ2-3; lacking DNA, the TRBD2 call made by TCRdb goes unchecked. This CDR3 spans 16 amino acids. Per the germline V gene, CDR1 is MDHEN and CDR2 is SYDVKM. The CDR3 protein is CASSFSLAGGTDTQYF.

The V and J genes are TRBV6-5 and TRBJ2-7; TCRdb proposes TRBD2, but this gene call is untestable without DNA. CDR1 is MNHEY and CDR2 is SVGAGI in the germline V gene. The CDR3 extends over 17 amino acids. This CDR3 is CASSSRVGSQTSYEPYF.

This rearrangement joins TRBV28 to TRBJ2-7; TCRdb picks TRBD1, but there is no DNA to check that call. Looked up from germline, CDR1 is MDHEN and CDR2 is SYDVKM. This CDR3 has 17 residues. The CDR3 region is CASSPGQGPFFIHEQYF.

CDR3 amino acids: CALQEEGNYEQYF. The chain is built from TRBV10-3 and TRBJ2-7; TCRdb names TRBD2, which stays unverified in the absence of DNA. Germline assignment: CDR1 ENHRY and CDR2 SYGVKD. The length of the CDR3 is 13 residues.

The V call is TRBV5-1, the J call TRBJ2-7; the TCRdb call, TRBD1, lacks DNA for checking. In germline, CDR1 is SGHRS, CDR2 YFSETQ. The CDR3 runs 15 residues. The CDR3 here is CASSPRGGQPYEQYF.

The gene calls are TRBV6-5 and TRBJ2-1; with no DNA, the TCRdb D assignment of TRBD1 cannot be verified. This CDR3 is 14 amino acids long. Germline V gives CDR1 MNHEY, CDR2 SVGAGI. This CDR3 reads CASSLEPGGIEQFF.

The chain combines TRBV7-9 with TRBJ2-1; TCRdb calls TRBD1, which cannot be checked without DNA. This CDR3 has 14 amino acids. Looked up from germline, CDR1 is SEHNR and CDR2 is FQNEAQ (reference sequence). The CDR3 protein is CASSLGQGVHEQFF.

This chain connects TRBV12-3 or TRBV12-4 to TRBJ2-7; TCRdb designates TRBD1, a call that cannot be tested without DNA. CDR3 length: 16 residues. The CDR3 here is CASSLVPTPNLDEQYF.

The chain employs TRBV6-5 and TRBJ2-5; the TCRdb call, TRBD2, lacks DNA for checking. This CDR3 contains 16 residues. Germline CDR1 is MNHEY and CDR2 is SVGAGI. CDR3 sequence: CASSPTMTSGQETQYF.

This chain joins TRBV7-9 and TRBJ2-5; the D call from TCRdb, TRBD1, cannot be confirmed without DNA. The CDR3 loop spans 15 amino acids. Germline V gene sequence: CDR1 SEHNR, CDR2 FQNEAQ (reference sequence). This CDR3 is CASSRPGTGGETQYF.

The chain recombines TRBV5-1 with TRBJ1-1; the TCRdb call, TRBD1, lacks DNA for checking. The CDR3 is made up of 14 amino acids. The germline V gene has CDR1 SGHRS and CDR2 YFSETQ. The CDR3 sequence: CASSSGQEDPEAFF.

The V call is TRBV2, the J call TRBJ1-6; TCRdb outputs TRBD1, but without DNA this stays unchecked. Germline V gene data show CDR1 as SNHLY and CDR2 as FYNNEI. The CDR3 runs 16 residues. The CDR3 reads CASSGGDRGGTSSLHF. The full variable domain, with the rest looked up from reference TRBV2 and TRBJ1-6, is EPEVTQTPSHQVTQMGQEVILRCVPISNHLYFYWYRQILGQKVEFLVSFYNNEISEKSEIFDDQFSVERPDGSNFTLKIRSTKLEDSAMYFCASSGGDRGGTSSLHFGNGTRLTVT.

The rearrangement joins TRBV2 to TRBJ1-1; the D gene TCRdb calls, TRBD1, cannot be checked with no DNA. Germline V lookup: CDR1 SNHLY, CDR2 FYNNEI. The CDR3 contains 14 residues. The CDR3 region is CASSEGPGLTEAFF.

The chain combines TRBV10-3 with TRBJ2-1; TCRdb's assignment of TRBD1 cannot be checked, as there is no DNA. The CDR3 loop spans 16 amino acids. Germline CDR1 reads ENHRY; CDR2 reads SYGVKD. The chain's CDR3 is CAISALEAGERNEQFF.

This chain links TRBV12-3 or TRBV12-4 with TRBJ2-1; lacking DNA, the TRBD2 call made by TCRdb goes unchecked. The CDR3 covers 17 residues. This chain's CDR3 is CASTGTSGREGYNEQFF.

The chain is built from TRBV29-1 and TRBJ1-1. Germline assignment: CDR1 SQVTM and CDR2 ANQGSEA. The CDR3 has 12 amino acids. This CDR3 is CSVQGGGTEAFF.

The chain has TRBV20-1 and TRBJ2-3; TCRdb picks TRBD2, but there is no DNA to check that call. From germline, CDR1 is DFQATT and CDR2 SNEGSKA (reference sequence). CDR3 length: 15 residues. The CDR3: CSATQPGLRTDTQYF.

The chain recombines TRBV29-1 with TRBJ2-3. CDR3 size: 13 residues. Looked up from germline, CDR1 is SQVTM and CDR2 is ANQGSEA. The CDR3 loop is CSVEGPRADTQYF.

The rearrangement joins TRBV28 to TRBJ2-1. CDR1 and CDR2 from the germline V gene are MDHEN and SYDVKM. The length of the CDR3 is 12 residues. CDR3 loop: CAHSDSYNEQFF.

The chain recombines TRBV5-1 with TRBJ2-7. The CDR3 runs 11 residues. CDR1 and CDR2 (germline): SGHRS, YFSETQ. CDR3 sequence: CASRDTYEQYF.

The chain has TRBV10-2 and TRBJ1-1. The CDR3 loop spans 13 amino acids. Looked up from germline, CDR1 is WSHSY and CDR2 is SAAADI. The CDR3 protein is CASREYINTEAFF.

The chain has TRBV3-1 and TRBJ2-5; the TCRdb call, TRBD2, lacks DNA for checking. The CDR3 is made up of 17 amino acids. CDR1 and CDR2 (germline): LGHDT, YNNKEL (reference sequence). The CDR3 protein is CASRLRIAAGGTETQYF.

The rearrangement links TRBV28 to TRBJ1-3; TCRdb returns TRBD1, unconfirmable since there is no DNA. This CDR3 contains 15 residues. Germline lookup yields CDR1 MDHEN and CDR2 SYDVKM. The CDR3 spells CASRMDEGFGNTIYF.